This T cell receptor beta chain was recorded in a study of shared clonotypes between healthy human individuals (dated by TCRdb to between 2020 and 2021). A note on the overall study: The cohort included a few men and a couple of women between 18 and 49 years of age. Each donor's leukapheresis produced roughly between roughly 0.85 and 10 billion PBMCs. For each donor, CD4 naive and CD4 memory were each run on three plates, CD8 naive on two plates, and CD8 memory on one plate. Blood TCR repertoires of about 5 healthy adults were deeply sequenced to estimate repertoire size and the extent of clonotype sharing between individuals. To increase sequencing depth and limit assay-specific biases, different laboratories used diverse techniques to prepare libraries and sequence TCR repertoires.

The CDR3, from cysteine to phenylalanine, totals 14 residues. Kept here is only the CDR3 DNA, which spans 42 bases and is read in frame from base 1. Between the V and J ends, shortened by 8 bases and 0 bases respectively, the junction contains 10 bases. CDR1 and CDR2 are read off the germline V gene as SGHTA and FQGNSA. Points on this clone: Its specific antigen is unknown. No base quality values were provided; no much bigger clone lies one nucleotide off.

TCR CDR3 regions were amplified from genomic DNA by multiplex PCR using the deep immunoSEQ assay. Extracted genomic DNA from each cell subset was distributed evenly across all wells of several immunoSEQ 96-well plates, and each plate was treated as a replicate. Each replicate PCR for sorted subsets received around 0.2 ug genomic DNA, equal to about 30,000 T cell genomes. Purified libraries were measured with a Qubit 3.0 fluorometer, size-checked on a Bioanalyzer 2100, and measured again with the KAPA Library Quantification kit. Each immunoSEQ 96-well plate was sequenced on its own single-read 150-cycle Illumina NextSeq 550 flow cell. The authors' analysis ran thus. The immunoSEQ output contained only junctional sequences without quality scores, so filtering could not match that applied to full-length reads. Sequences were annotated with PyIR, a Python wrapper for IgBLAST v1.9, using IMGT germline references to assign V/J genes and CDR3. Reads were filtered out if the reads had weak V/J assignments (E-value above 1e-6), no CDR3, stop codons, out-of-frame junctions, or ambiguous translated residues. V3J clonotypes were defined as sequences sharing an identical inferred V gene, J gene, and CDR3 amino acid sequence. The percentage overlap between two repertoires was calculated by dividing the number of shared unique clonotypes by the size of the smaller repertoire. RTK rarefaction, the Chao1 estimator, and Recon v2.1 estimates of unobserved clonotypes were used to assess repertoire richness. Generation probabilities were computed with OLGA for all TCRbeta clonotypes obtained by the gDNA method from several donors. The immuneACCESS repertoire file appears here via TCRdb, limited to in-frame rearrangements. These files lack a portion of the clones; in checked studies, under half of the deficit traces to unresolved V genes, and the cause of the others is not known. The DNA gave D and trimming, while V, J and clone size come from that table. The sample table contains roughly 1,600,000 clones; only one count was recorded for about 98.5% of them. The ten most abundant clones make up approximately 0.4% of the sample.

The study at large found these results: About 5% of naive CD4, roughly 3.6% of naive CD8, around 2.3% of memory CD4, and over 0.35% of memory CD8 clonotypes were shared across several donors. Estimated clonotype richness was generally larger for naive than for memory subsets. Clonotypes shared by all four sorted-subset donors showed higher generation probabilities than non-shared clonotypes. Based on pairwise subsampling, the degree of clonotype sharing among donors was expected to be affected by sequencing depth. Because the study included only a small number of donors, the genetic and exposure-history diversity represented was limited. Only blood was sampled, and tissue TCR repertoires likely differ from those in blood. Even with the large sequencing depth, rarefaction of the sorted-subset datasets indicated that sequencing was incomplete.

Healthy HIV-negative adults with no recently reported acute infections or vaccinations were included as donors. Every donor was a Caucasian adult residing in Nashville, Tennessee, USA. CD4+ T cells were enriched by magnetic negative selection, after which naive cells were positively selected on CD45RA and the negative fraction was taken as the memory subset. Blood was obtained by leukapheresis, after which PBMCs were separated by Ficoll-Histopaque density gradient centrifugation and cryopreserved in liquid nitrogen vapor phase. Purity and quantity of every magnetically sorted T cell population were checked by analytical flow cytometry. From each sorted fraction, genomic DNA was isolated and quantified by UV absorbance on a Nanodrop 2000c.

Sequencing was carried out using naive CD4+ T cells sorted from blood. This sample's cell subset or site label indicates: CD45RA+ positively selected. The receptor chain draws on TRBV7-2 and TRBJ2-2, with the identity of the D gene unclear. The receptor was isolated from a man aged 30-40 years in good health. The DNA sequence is TGTGCCAGCTCATATAGAACGAACACCGGGGAGCTGTTTTTT. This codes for CASSYRTNTGELFF.